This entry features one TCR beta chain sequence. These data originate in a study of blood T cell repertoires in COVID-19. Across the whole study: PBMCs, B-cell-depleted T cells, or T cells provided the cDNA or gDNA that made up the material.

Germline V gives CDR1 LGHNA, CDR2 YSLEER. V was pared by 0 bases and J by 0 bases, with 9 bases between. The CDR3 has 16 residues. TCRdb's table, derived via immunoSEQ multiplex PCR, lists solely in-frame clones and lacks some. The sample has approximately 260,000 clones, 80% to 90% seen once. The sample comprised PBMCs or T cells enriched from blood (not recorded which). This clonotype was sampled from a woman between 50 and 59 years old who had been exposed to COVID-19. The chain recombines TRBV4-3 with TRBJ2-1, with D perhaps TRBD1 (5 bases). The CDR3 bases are TGCGCCAGCAGCCAAGATTATAGGGGCTCCTACAATGAGCAGTTCTTC. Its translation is CASSQDYRGSYNEQFF.